These 11 T cell receptor beta chains were all obtained from the same sample, sequenced in a study of PD-1 blockade in mismatch repair-deficient tumors. Assay used: immunoSEQ multiplex PCR; TCRdb lists only in-frame clones, some missing. This sample has around 100,000 clones; 65% to 80% occur once, and the top ten carry about 5.1%. The specimen was peripheral blood, collected approximately 60 weeks after starting pembrolizumab. The receptors come from an adult with mismatch repair-deficient cancer.

The J gene is TRBJ2-7, the V gene TRBV2; 8 nucleotides match TRBD1. CDR1 and CDR2 from the germline V gene are SNHLY and FYNNEI. Losses at the gene ends were 5 bases for V and 5 bases for J; bases not matched to a gene: 11. The CDR3 loop spans 15 amino acids. The CDR3, as DNA: TGTGCCAGCAGTAAATTCGGACAGGGACGGAACGAGCAGTACTTC. Residues: CASSKFGQGRNEQYF. Full variable domain (missing parts from reference TRBV2 and TRBJ2-7): EPEVTQTPSHQVTQMGQEVILRCVPISNHLYFYWYRQILGQKVEFLVSFYNNEISEKSEIFDDQFSVERPDGSNFTLKIRSTKLEDSAMYFCASSKFGQGRNEQYFGPGTRLTVT.

The chain recombines TRBV12-5 with TRBJ2-3, with D unclear. With 6 bases removed from V and 0 bases from J, the gap between germline ends came to 7 bases. This CDR3 spans 13 amino acids. Germline lookup yields CDR1 LGHNT and CDR2 FRNRAP. The CDR3 reads CASGRFSTDTQYF. The CDR3 DNA sequence: TGTGCTAGTGGCCGATTTAGCACAGATACGCAGTATTTT.

This sequence joins TRBV25-1 and TRBJ2-6; unclear D gene. Deletions cut 4 bases from V and 1 base from J, with 2 bases between. The CDR3 spans 13 residues. The germline gives CDR1 MGHDK, CDR2 SYGVNS. The CDR3 DNA sequence: TGTGCCAGCAGTGTATCTGGGGCCAACGTCCTGACTTTC. Translation: CASSVSGANVLTF.

V gene TRBV7-6 combines with J gene TRBJ2-2; the match to TRBD1 covers 7 bases. The CDR3 runs to 16 residues. V was clipped by 3 bases and J by 0 bases; unmatched bases: 4. In germline, CDR1 is SGHVS, CDR2 FNYEAQ. The CDR3 sequence is CASSFGQETNTGELFF. As DNA, the CDR3 is TGTGCCAGCAGCTTCGGACAGGAGACGAACACCGGGGAGCTGTTTTTT.

The chain joins TRBV19 to TRBJ2-1, with 8 bases identical to TRBD2. V trimming: 5 bases; J trimming: 6 bases; junction bases outside the gene matches: 12. This CDR3 is 16 amino acids long. Per germline, CDR1 LNHDA and CDR2 SQIVND (reference sequence). The CDR3 bases are TGTGCCAGTAGTCCCCCAGCGGGAGTAAGAGGCAATGAGCAGTTCTTC. Protein sequence: CASSPPAGVRGNEQFF.

CDR3 coding DNA: TGTGCCAGCAGCGTAGAGGGAAGGCGGGAGTACGCAGATACGCAGTATTTT. It is translated as CASSVEGRREYADTQYF. This chain connects TRBV9 to TRBJ2-3; 7 bases line up with TRBD2. Germline lookup yields CDR1 SGDLS and CDR2 YYNGEE. This CDR3 has 17 residues. J was trimmed by 4 bases and V by 0 bases; bases with no gene match: 11.

This sequence joins TRBV7-2 and TRBJ2-2; 7 bases agree with TRBD2. Germline V lookup: CDR1 SGHTA, CDR2 FQGNSA. The ends lost 0 bases at V and 7 bases at J; junction bases unmatched: 5. The CDR3 runs 15 residues. As DNA, the CDR3 is TGTGCCAGCAGCTTAGCTGGGACTATGGGCGGGGAGCTGTTTTTT. This translates into CASSLAGTMGGELFF.

The chain combines TRBV11-2 with TRBJ2-1, with 9 bases aligning to TRBD2. In germline, CDR1 is SGHAT, CDR2 FQNNGV. The CDR3 runs 17 residues. The ends lost 2 bases at V and 2 bases at J; junction bases unmatched: 7. The CDR3 loop is CASSLMTSGGAYNEQFF. DNA of the CDR3: TGTGCCAGCAGCTTAATGACTAGCGGAGGGGCCTACAATGAGCAGTTCTTC.

The genes are TRBV6-1 and TRBJ1-1; D gene ambiguous. This CDR3 contains 14 residues. Trimming pared 1 base from V and 1 base from J, leaving 7 bases between. The germline V gene has CDR1 MNHNS and CDR2 SASEGT. CDR3 loop: CASSEGYGNTEAFF. The CDR3 DNA reads as TGTGCCAGCAGTGAAGGCTATGGGAACACTGAAGCTTTCTTT.

V usage is TRBV27 and J usage is TRBJ2-3; the D gene is possibly TRBD2 (7 bases). The V and J ends lost 7 bases and 8 bases respectively, with 13 bases between them. CDR3 length: 12 amino acids. CDR1 and CDR2 from the germline V gene are MNHEY and SMNVEV (reference sequence). CDR3 coding DNA: TGTGCCAGCAAGACGGGGGGCGGTACGCAGTATTTT. Its protein product is CASKTGGGTQYF.

This sequence joins TRBV6-5 and TRBJ2-7; 11 bases are shared with TRBD1. The V gene end was trimmed by 0 bases and the J gene end by 8 bases; junction bases not matched to a gene: 9. This CDR3 has 16 amino acids. CDR1 and CDR2 (germline): MNHEY, SVGAGI. The CDR3 DNA reads as TGTGCCAGCAGTTACTCCAGGACAGGGGGCTTGGTGAAGCAGTACTTC. This gives the protein CASSYSRTGGLVKQYF.